These 5 T cell receptor beta chains came from one sample sequenced in a study of shared clonotypes between healthy human individuals. Generated by immunoSEQ multiplex PCR, the TCRdb table keeps only in-frame clones and is missing some. The sample comprises roughly 1 million clones, 75% of which are singletons, and approximately 1.5% rests with the top ten. The material sequenced was memory CD4+ T cells sorted from blood. Subset reported: CD45RA-negative fraction. The receptors derive from a man aged 18 to 30 in good health.

The chain is built from TRBV10-3 and TRBJ2-7; 7 nucleotides match TRBD2. CDR3 length: 12 amino acids. The V and J ends lost 10 bases and 3 bases, in that order; junction bases with no gene match: 6. CDR1 is ENHRY and CDR2 is SYGVKD in the germline V gene. As DNA, the CDR3 is TGTGCCACCTCCAGCGGGGACTACGAGCAGTACTTC. This encodes CATSSGDYEQYF.

The rearrangement links TRBV6-5 to TRBJ2-1; a weak D match, TRBD1 (7 bases). Germline lookup yields CDR1 MNHEY and CDR2 SVGAGI. This CDR3 has 11 residues. V was shortened by 5 bases and J by 14 bases, with 13 bases between the two germline ends. The CDR3 is CASSLRGAKFF. CDR3 DNA sequence: TGTGCCAGCAGTCTCAGGGGGGCGAAGTTCTTC.

The V and J genes are TRBV9 and TRBJ2-3, with D perhaps matching TRBD1 (6 bases). This CDR3 has 14 amino acids. Trimming left V 4 bases short and J 2 bases short, with 11 bases between. Germline V gene sequence: CDR1 SGDLS, CDR2 YYNGEE. CDR3 protein: CASSSRDNTDTQYF. CDR3 coding DNA: TGTGCCAGCAGCTCCCGGGACAACACAGATACGCAGTATTTT.

The genes are TRBV4-3 and TRBJ1-6; possible D gene TRBD1, 5 bases. CDR1 LGHNA and CDR2 YSLEER come from the germline V gene. There are 16 residues in the CDR3. V lost 0 bases to trimming and J lost 6 bases, with 12 bases between them. CDR3 DNA: TGCGCCAGCAGCCAAGATTTCGGGGGAGGTAATTCACCCCTCCACTTT. Amino acid sequence: CASSQDFGGGNSPLHF.

The V gene is TRBV30, the J gene TRBJ2-7; tentative D call: TRBD2 (6 bases). V lost 1 base to trimming and J lost 3 bases, with 10 bases between them. Germline-derived CDR1 and CDR2 are GTSNPN and SVGIG (reference sequence). The CDR3 length is 13 residues. Written as DNA, the CDR3 is TGTGCCTGGAGTGCCGGGGGAAACTACGAGCAGTACTTC. Its translation: CAWSAGGNYEQYF.